This TCR beta chain was recorded in a study of blood T cell repertoires in COVID-19 (TCRdb year 2020). Study-level background: Samples covering the acute and convalescent phases of COVID-19 were provided by collaborators in the United States, Italy and Spain. The material from the prospective study consisted of cDNA or gDNA derived from T cells, B-cell-depleted T cells, or PBMCs. The dataset comprised deeply sampled blood TCRbeta repertoires from subjects exposed to, actively infected with, or recovered from COVID-19. The repertoires were released in a freely available public database meant as a resource for research on the immune response to SARS-CoV-2. The samples were drawn from two sources: the first 160 participants of the ongoing ImmuneRACE study, and 1,000 to 1,500 subjects contributed by 6 global collaborators. Sample metadata almost always included a de-identified subject ID, COVID-19 status, age in years and sex. Where HLA class I and class II types were available, the types were taken from metadata supplied by the sample provider, not from assay-based typing.

What the work shows at the level of the full study, not this receptor alone: Clinical and demographic metadata were provided uncurated, with the amount varying by source and participant.

The immunoSEQ Assay, a bias-controlled multiplex PCR, was used to amplify TCRbeta CDR3 regions from genomic DNA. Per the original workflow: The number of nucleated cells in each sample was estimated by amplification of reference gene primers within the assay. Sequence reads were collapsed and filtered to measure the absolute abundance of every unique TCRbeta CDR3 rearrangement. For each sample, productive Simpson clonality was calculated by taking the square root of Simpson's diversity index across productive rearrangements. Here the immuneACCESS table is served through TCRdb, limited to in-frame sequences with V and J called. Missing clones are a known gap in these copies; in checked studies unresolved V genes cover under half, and the rest lacks a known reason. The V and J calls and the clone size are those of that table, but D and trimming were determined from the DNA. This sample lists nearly 70,000 clones; more than 85% were detected once. The ten largest make up 6.5% to 8% of the sample.

In Seattle, one collaborating source enrolled patients while the infection was active and tracked those patients longitudinally over the course of disease. The collaborating institutions used their own protocols to collect whole blood in K2EDTA tubes. For TCRbeta analysis, collaborators shipped samples as frozen whole blood, isolated PBMCs, or DNA extracted from either of those sample types. Regarding this clone: Its target antigen remains unknown. Within one base of it there is no much larger clone, and no base qualities were kept.

Ends trimmed: V by 4 bases, J by 6 bases; bases unmatched to a gene: 11. Counted from cysteine to phenylalanine, this CDR3 has 15 amino acids. The kept DNA is CDR3 alone, 45 bases in frame from the first base. Sequences SGHRS (CDR1) and YFSETQ (CDR2) are obtained from the germline V gene. This receptor was obtained from a man aged 40-50 years with COVID-19, enrolled during active disease. Sequencing was performed on peripheral blood. The V gene is TRBV5-1 and the J gene is TRBJ2-3, with 7 bases in between that match TRBD1. The bases read TGCGCCAGCAGCGAAGACAGGGCGCCACCCGATACGCAGTATTTT. The resulting protein is CASSEDRAPPDTQYF.